The present T cell receptor beta chain was sequenced within a study of stem cell transplantation in POMP-related autoinflammatory disease. As for the study in general: Before transplant, CD4+ T cells skewed naive and CD8+ proportions were low.

In regard to this clone: Its antigen is as yet unknown.

Whole-study results and caveats: In patients with PRAID, every analyzed T-cell subset tended to show lower diversity and higher clonality.

With 2 bases clipped from V and 3 bases from J, the junction kept 4 bases outside the gene matches. This CDR3 contains 15 residues. Germline CDR1 MGHRA, CDR2 YSYEKL. PRAID combined immunodeficiency and autoinflammation. Generated by immunoSEQ multiplex PCR, the TCRdb table keeps only in-frame clones and is missing some. Among fewer than 30,000 clones listed, 82% were seen once. The rearrangement uses TRBV4-1 and TRBJ2-5; 9 nucleotides line up with TRBD1. The sequence derives from a human donor with POMP-related autoinflammation and immune dysregulation (PRAID). Sequences were derived from CD4+ T cells from PBMCs, sampled before stem cell transplantation. Here the CDR3 reads CASSQSGQGKETQYF. The CDR3 DNA is TGCGCCAGCAGCCAATCCGGACAGGGGAAAGAGACCCAGTACTTC.